The T cell receptor (beta chain) under discussion was sequenced for a study of blood T cell repertoires in COVID-19. The overall study: Sample material is recorded as cDNA or gDNA derived from T cells, B-cell-depleted T cells, or PBMCs.

About this clone itself: One end of the junction is discordant with germline, which a read error may explain.

The protocol was immunoSEQ multiplex PCR, while the TCRdb copy is restricted to in-frame clones and leaves out a portion. In the table there are just under 90,000 clones, more than 90% of which are singletons. This TCR was sampled from a man between 60 and 75 years old with acute or convalescent COVID-19. The sequenced sample was peripheral blood.

The CDR3 region is CASSQMAGELFF. As DNA, the CDR3 is TGTGCTAGCAGCCAGATGGCCGGGGAGCTGTTTTTT. The chain employs TRBV7-7 and TRBJ2-2; D remains ambiguous. The CDR3 consists of 12 residues. Per the germline V gene, CDR1 is SSHAT and CDR2 is FNYEAQ (reference sequence).